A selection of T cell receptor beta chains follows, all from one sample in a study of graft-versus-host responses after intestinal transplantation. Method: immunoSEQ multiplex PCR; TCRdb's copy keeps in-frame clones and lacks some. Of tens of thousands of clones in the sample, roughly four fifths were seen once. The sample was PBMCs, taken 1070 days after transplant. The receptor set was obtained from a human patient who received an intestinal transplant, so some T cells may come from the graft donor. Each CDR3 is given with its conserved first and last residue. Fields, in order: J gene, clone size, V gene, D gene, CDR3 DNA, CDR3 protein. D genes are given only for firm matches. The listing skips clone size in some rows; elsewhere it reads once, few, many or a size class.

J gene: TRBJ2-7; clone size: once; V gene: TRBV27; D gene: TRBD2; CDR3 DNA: TGTGCCAGCAGACGGACTAGCGGTACCTCCTACGAGCAGTACTTC; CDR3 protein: CASRRTSGTSYEQYF
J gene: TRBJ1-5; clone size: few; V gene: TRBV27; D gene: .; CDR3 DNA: TGTGCCAGCAGGCAGGGTAGCAATCAGCCCCAGCATTTT; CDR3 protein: CASRQGSNQPQHF
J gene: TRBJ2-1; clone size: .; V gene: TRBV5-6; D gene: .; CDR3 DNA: TGTGCCAGCAGCTTCCTTACAGGCAGCAATGAGCAGTTCTTC; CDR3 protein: CASSFLTGSNEQFF
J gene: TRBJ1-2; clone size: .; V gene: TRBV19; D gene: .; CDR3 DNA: TGTGCCAGTAGCCCTAAGGACAGAGGTGGCTACACCTTC; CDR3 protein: CASSPKDRGGYTF
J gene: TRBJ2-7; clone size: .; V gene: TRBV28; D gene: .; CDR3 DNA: TGTGCCAGTTGGACGGGTGGGTACGAGCAGTACTTC; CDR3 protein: CASWTGGYEQYF
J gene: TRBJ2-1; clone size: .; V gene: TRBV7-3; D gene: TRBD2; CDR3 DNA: TGTGCCAGCAGCCCGAGGGGAGGCGGGAGTCGTTACAATGAGCAGTTCTTC; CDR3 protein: CASSPRGGGSRYNEQFF
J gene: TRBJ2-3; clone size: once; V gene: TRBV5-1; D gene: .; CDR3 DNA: TGCGCCAGCAGCTTCGGAGAGGGTGTTGGGGGCACAGATACGCAGTATTTT; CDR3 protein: CASSFGEGVGGTDTQYF
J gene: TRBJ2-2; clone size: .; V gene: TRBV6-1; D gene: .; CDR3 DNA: TGTGCCAGCAGTGAAGCGGTGGAAACCGGGGAGCTGTTTTTT; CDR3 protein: CASSEAVETGELFF
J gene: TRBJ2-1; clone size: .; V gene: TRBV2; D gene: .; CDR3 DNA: TGTGCCAGCAACATCGACAGCTCCTACAATGAGCAGTTCTTC; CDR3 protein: CASNIDSSYNEQFF
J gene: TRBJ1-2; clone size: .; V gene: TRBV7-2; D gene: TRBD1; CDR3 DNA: TGTGCCAGCAGCTTAAGACAGGGAGCGGGGGGCTACACCTTC; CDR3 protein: CASSLRQGAGGYTF
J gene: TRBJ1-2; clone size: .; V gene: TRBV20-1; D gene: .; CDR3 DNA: TGCAGTGCTAGCGGGGGATATGGCTACACCTTC; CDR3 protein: CSASGGYGYTF
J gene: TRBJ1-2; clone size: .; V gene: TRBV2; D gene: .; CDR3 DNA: TGTGCCAGCAGTGAGTCGGCTTCCCGGGCCTCCTATGGCTACACCTTC; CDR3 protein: CASSESASRASYGYTF
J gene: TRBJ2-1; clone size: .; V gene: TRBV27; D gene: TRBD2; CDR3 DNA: TGTGCCAGCAGTTCGGGACTAGCGGGAGGTCCCAACAATGAGCAGTTCTTC; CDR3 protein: CASSSGLAGGPNNEQFF
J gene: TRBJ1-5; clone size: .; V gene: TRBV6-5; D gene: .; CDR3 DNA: TGTGCCAGCAGTGATGGGGAATTGAAGCCCCAGCATTTT; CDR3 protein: CASSDGELKPQHF
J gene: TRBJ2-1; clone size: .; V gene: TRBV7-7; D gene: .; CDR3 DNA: TGTGCTAGCAGCCCCGGACGACTAGTTTCCTACAATGAGCAGTTCTTC; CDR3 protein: CASSPGRLVSYNEQFF
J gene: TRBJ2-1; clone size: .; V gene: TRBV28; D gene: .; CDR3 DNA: TGTGCCAGCAGTTTGCGGCCTCCTCGTACCTACAATGAGCAGTTCTTC; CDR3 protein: CASSLRPPRTYNEQFF
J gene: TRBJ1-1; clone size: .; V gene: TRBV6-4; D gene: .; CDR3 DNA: TGTGCCAGCATCCCTCGGGGACACGTAATGAACACTGAAGCTTTCTTT; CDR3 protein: CASIPRGHVMNTEAFF
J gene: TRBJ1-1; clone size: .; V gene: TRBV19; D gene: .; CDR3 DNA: TGTGCCACCCGGAGACAGGTGAACACTGAAGCTTTCTTT; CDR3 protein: CATRRQVNTEAFF
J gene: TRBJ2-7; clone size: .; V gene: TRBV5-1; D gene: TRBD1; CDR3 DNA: TGCGCCAGCAGCTCCAGAACAGGGGACGAGCAGTACTTC; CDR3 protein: CASSSRTGDEQYF
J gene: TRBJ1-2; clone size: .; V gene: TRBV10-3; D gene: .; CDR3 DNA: TGTGCCATCAACTGGTCGCTTGGGGACAACTATGGCTACACCTTC; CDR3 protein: CAINWSLGDNYGYTF
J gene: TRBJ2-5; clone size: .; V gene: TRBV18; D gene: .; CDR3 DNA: TGTGCCAGCTCACCACTCCCCTCTGAGACCCAGTACTTC; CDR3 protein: CASSPLPSETQYF
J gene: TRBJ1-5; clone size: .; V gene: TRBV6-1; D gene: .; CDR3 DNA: TGTGCCAGCAGCGGCGTAAATCAGCCCCAGCATTTT; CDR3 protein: CASSGVNQPQHF
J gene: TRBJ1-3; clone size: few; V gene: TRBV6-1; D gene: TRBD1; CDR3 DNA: TGTGCCAGCAGTGAATTGGGACAGGGCGGAGGAAACACCATATATTTT; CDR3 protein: CASSELGQGGGNTIYF
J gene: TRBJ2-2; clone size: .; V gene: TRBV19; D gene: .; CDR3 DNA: TGTGCCAGTAGTGCCCCACGACCGGTCGGTGCCGGGGAGCTGTTTTTT; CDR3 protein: CASSAPRPVGAGELFF
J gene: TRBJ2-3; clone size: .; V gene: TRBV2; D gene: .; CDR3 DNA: TGTGCCACCCAGAACCGACAGGAGGATACGCAGTATTTT; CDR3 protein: CATQNRQEDTQYF
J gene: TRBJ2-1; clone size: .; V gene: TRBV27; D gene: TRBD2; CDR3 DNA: TGTGCCAGCAGGCTAGCGGGCGCCTACAATGAGCAGTTCTTC; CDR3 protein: CASRLAGAYNEQFF
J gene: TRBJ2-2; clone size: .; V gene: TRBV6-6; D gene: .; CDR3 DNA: TGTGCCAGCAGTTACTCGTTGTTGGGCGGGGAGCTGTTTTTT; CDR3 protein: CASSYSLLGGELFF
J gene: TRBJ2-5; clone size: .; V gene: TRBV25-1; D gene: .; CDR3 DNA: TGTGCCAGCAGTGAAGTCGGCAGGGCGGCGGTATACTTC; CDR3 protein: CASSEVGRAAVYF
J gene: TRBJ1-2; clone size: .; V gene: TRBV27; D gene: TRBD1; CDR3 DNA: TGTGCCAGCAGTTTATCAGGCGGGACAGATTCCTATGGCTACACCTTC; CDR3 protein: CASSLSGGTDSYGYTF
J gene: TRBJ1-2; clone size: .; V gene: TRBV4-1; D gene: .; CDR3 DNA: TGCGCCAGCAGCCAAGTACAGGGCAACTATGGCTACACCTTC; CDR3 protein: CASSQVQGNYGYTF
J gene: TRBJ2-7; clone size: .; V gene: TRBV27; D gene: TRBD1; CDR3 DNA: TGTGCCAGCAGTTTATCGGCGCAGGGGGCCTCCTACGAGCAGTACTTC; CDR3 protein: CASSLSAQGASYEQYF
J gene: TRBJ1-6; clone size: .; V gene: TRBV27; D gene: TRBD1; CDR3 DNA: TGTGCCAGCAGTTATACAGGGGGCGGTAATTCACCCCTCCACTTT; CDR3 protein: CASSYTGGGNSPLHF
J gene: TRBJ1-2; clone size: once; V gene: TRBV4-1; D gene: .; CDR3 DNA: TGCGCCAGCAGCCAACTCCCCGCGCCCATACTCTATGGCTACACCTTC; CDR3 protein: CASSQLPAPILYGYTF
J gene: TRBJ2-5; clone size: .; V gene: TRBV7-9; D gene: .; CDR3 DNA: TGTGCCAGCAGCGCCCAGGCCGGGGAGACCCAGTACTTC; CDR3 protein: CASSAQAGETQYF
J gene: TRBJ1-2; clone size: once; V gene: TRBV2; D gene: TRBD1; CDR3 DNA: TGTGCCAGCAGTGAAGCGGGGACAGACGGTTCCTATGGCTACACCTTC; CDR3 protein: CASSEAGTDGSYGYTF
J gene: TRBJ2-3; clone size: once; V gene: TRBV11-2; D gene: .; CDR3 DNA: TGTGCCAGCAGCCTCGGGTCCGGCACAGATACGCAGTATTTT; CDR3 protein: CASSLGSGTDTQYF
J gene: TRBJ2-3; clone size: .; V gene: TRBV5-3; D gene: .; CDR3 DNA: TGTGCCAGCAGCTTGGCGACGGATACGCAGTATTTT; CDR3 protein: CASSLATDTQYF
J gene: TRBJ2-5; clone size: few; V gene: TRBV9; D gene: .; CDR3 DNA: TGTGCCAGCAGCGTAGACTGGGGAGAGACCCAGTACTTC; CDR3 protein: CASSVDWGETQYF
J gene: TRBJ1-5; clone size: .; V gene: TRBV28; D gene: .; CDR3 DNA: TGTGCCAGCAGTTTGCTGGGGGGAGGTCAGCCCCAGCATTTT; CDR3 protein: CASSLLGGGQPQHF
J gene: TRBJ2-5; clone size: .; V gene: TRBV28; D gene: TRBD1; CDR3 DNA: TGTGCCAGCAGTTCAGGGGGCTCACGAGAGACCCAGTACTTC; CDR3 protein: CASSSGGSRETQYF
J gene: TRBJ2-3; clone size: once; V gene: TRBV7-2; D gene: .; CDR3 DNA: TGTGCCAGCAGCTTAGGACCCCCAGATACGCAGTATTTT; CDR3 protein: CASSLGPPDTQYF
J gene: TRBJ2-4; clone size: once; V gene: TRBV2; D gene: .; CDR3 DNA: TGTGCCAGCAGTCTCCCTCCCAGCATTCAGTACTTC; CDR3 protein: CASSLPPSIQYF
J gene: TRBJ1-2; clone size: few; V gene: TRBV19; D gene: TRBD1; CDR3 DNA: TGTGCCAGTAGTAGGGACAGGGACCGCCGCTATACCTTC; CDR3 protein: CASSRDRDRRYTF
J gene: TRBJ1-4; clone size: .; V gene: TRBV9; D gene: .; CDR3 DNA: TGTGCCAGCAGCGCCGACGTCGCGGCTAATGAAAAACTGTTTTTT; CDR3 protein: CASSADVAANEKLFF
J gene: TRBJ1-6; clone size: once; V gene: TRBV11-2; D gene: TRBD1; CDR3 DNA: TGTGCCAGCAGCGGAGCAGACAGGGTAGCTTCACCCCTCCACTTT; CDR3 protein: CASSGADRVASPLHF
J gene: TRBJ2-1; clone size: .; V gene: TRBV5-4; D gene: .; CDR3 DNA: TGTGCCAGCAGCTATGGGGCAGCCAATGAGCAGTTCTTC; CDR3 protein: CASSYGAANEQFF
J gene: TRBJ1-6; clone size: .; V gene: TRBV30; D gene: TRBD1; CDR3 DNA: TGTGCCTCCGCGGACAGGGGAAAAAATTCACCCCTCCACTTT; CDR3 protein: CASADRGKNSPLHF
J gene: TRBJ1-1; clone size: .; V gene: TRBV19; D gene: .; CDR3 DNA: TGTGCCAGTAAGGGAATAGGGTCGAACACTGAAGCTTTCTTT; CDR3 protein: CASKGIGSNTEAFF